These 24 T cell receptor beta chains share one sample of origin, sequenced in a study of human T cells and chemical hapten exposure. Specified time point: patch test 2, 6 weeks after DPC sensitization. Treatment defined: therapeutic diphenylcyclopropenone sensitization with weekly scalp DPC. TCRdb reanalysed the RACE reads using MiXCR and keeps one entry per CDR3 protein. The repertoire holds 35,000 to 50,000 distinct CDR3 sequences, with around 9.3% as singletons. Sequencing used whole blood, obtained in connection with sensitization to the hapten diphenylcyclopropenone (DPC). Every receptor here comes from a woman in her 40s with alopecia areata. Some clones in this sample may be carry-over from other donors' samples.

This clonotype occurred many times. The genes are TRBV20-1 and TRBJ1-3, with D possibly TRBD1 on 5 matching bases. The CDR3 extends over 16 amino acids. The V gene's germline CDR1 is DFQATT and CDR2 SNEGSKA (reference sequence). V lost 2 bases, J lost 3 bases, and 17 bases lay in between. CDR3 sequence reads: CSARTPRQPSGNTIYF. DNA for the CDR3: TGCAGTGCTAGAACCCCGCGACAGCCAAGTGGAAACACCATATATTTT.

There are many counts of this clonotype. The V and J genes are TRBV28 and TRBJ1-6; 7 nucleotides match TRBD1. The CDR3 totals 13 residues. In germline, CDR1 is MDHEN, CDR2 SYDVKM. V lost 6 bases to trimming and J lost 7 bases; unmatched junction nucleotides: 3. CDR3 residues: CASRDRYNSPLHF. The CDR3, as DNA: TGTGCCAGCAGGGACAGGTACAATTCACCCCTCCACTTT.

This clonotype was detected ten times or more. This sequence joins TRBV20-1 and TRBJ2-1, with D perhaps matching TRBD2 (5 bases). Germline CDR1 is DFQATT and CDR2 is SNEGSKA (reference sequence). This CDR3 region has 13 residues. Between the trimmed V and J ends, which lost 2 bases and 9 bases, there was a span of 14 bases. The CDR3 loop is CSARRLLLGEQFF. In DNA form, the CDR3 reads TGCAGTGCTAGAAGACTATTGCTAGGTGAGCAGTTCTTC.

This clonotype occurred a few times. The rearrangement links TRBV3-1 to TRBJ1-5, with a tentative D call TRBD1 (5 bases). Germline V gene lookup returns CDR1 LGHDT and CDR2 YNNKEL (reference sequence). The V gene lost 3 bases and the J gene lost 11 bases, with 11 bases spanning the gap. This CDR3 has 12 residues. Here the CDR3 reads CASSQDQGAQHF. As DNA, the CDR3 is TGTGCCAGCAGCCAGGATCAAGGGGCCCAGCATTTT.

This clonotype was seen repeatedly, ten times or more. V is TRBV27 and J is TRBJ2-7; 12 nucleotides match TRBD1. This CDR3 has 15 amino acids. Unmatched junction bases numbered 6, after V lost 3 bases and J lost 6 bases. Germline V CDR1 and CDR2: MNHEY, SMNVEV (reference sequence). Here the CDR3 DNA reads TGTGCCAGCAGTTTTGGAGGGACAGGGGGCTTCGAGCAGTACTTC. This sequence encodes CASSFGGTGGFEQYF.

The table lists this clonotype with many counts. The genes are TRBV2 and TRBJ2-7; 8 nucleotides agree with TRBD2. The trim removed 5 bases at V and 1 base at J, leaving 7 bases unmatched. Per germline, CDR1 SNHLY and CDR2 FYNNEI. The CDR3 is 15 amino acids. The CDR3 region is CASSSAGGGSYEQYF. CDR3 nucleotide sequence: TGTGCCAGCAGTTCCGCGGGGGGCGGGTCCTACGAGCAGTACTTC. Full variable domain (missing parts from reference TRBV2 and TRBJ2-7): EPEVTQTPSHQVTQMGQEVILRCVPISNHLYFYWYRQILGQKVEFLVSFYNNEISEKSEIFDDQFSVERPDGSNFTLKIRSTKLEDSAMYFCASSSAGGGSYEQYFGPGTRLTVT.

By share, this clonotype counts as medium-sized (0.01 to 0.1%). The chain recombines TRBV6-2 or TRBV6-3 with TRBJ2-4; D remains unclear. V gave up 2 bases and J gave up 3 bases, with 11 bases separating them. The CDR3 is made up of 15 amino acids. Per the germline V gene, CDR1 is MNHEY and CDR2 is SVGEGT. The CDR3 DNA reads TGTGCCAGCAGTTACACACGGACGGGCAAAAACATTCAGTACTTC. It translates to CASSYTRTGKNIQYF.

In its sample, this clonotype was seen many times. The chain recombines TRBV7-2 with TRBJ1-5, with a tentative D call TRBD1 (5 bases). The CDR3 covers 15 residues. The V end lost 5 bases, the J end lost 1 base, and 12 bases lay between the germline ends. The germline gives CDR1 SGHTA, CDR2 FQGNSA. CDR3 protein: CASSPDSTSNQPQHF. The CDR3 DNA sequence: TGTGCCAGCAGCCCAGACAGTACGAGCAATCAGCCCCAGCATTTT.

This clonotype was seen repeatedly, ten times or more. V and J are TRBV12-3 or TRBV12-4 and TRBJ1-1, with no clear D. The V and J ends lost 2 bases and 3 bases respectively, with 4 bases between them. This CDR3 spans 12 amino acids. As DNA, the CDR3 is TGTGCCAGCAGTTTATGGGACACTGAAGCTTTCTTT. Translated, it gives CASSLWDTEAFF.

In this sample, this clonotype turned up a few times. The V gene is TRBV29-1, the J gene TRBJ1-1; a possible D gene is TRBD1 (5 bases). CDR3 length: 13 residues. The V gene lost 4 bases and the J gene lost 0 bases, with 9 bases spanning the gap. Germline V gene data show CDR1 as SQVTM and CDR2 as ANQGSEA. This chain's CDR3 is CSVATDVNTEAFF. In DNA, the CDR3 is TGCAGCGTTGCGACAGACGTGAACACTGAAGCTTTCTTT.

The sample holds many counts of this clonotype. The genes are TRBV18 and TRBJ2-7, with 8 bases lining up with TRBD2. The CDR3 totals 15 residues. CDR1 is KGHSH, CDR2 LQKENI, per germline. Losses at the gene ends were 1 base for V and 2 bases for J; bases not matched to a gene: 4. Here the CDR3 DNA reads TGTGCCAGCTCACCACGCGGCGGGGGGACCTACGAGCAGTACTTC. This gives the protein CASSPRGGGTYEQYF.

This clonotype showed up many times. The chain has TRBV12-3 or TRBV12-4 and TRBJ2-5; D gene uncertain. Trimming left V 6 bases short and J 7 bases short, with 15 bases between. The CDR3 has 13 residues. CDR3 amino acids: CASSYARMGTQYF. DNA for the CDR3: TGTGCCAGCAGCTACGCTAGGATGGGGACCCAGTACTTC.

At least ten counts were recorded for this clonotype. The chain recombines TRBV5-8 with TRBJ1-5, with D unclear. Germline CDR1 reads SGHTS; CDR2 reads YDEGEE. V lost 2 bases and J lost 3, with 9 bases in between. The length of the CDR3 is 14 residues. The CDR3 DNA sequence: TGTGCCAGCAGCTTCTTAGGTCCCAATCAGCCCCAGCATTTT. The encoded protein is CASSFLGPNQPQHF.

The table lists this clonotype with many counts. V usage is TRBV14 and J usage is TRBJ2-7; D possibly matches TRBD1 or TRBD2 (5 bases each). Germline V lookup: CDR1 SGHDN, CDR2 FVKESK. The CDR3 is made up of 13 amino acids. The ends were cut back, 4 bases at V and 5 bases at J, with 12 bases in the middle. CDR3 amino acids: CASSPGAWDEQYF. The CDR3 nucleotides read TGTGCCAGCAGCCCCGGGGCCTGGGACGAGCAGTACTTC.

The V and J genes are TRBV5-4 and TRBJ2-6; weak D call: TRBD1 (6 bases). The ends were cut back, 0 bases at V and 1 base at J, with 11 bases in the middle. The CDR3 contains 17 residues. Germline values: CDR1 SGHNT, CDR2 YYREEE (reference sequence). The DNA of the CDR3 is TGTGCCAGCAGCTTGGCAGGGGCGCGATCTGGGGCCAACGTCCTGACTTTC. Translated: CASSLAGARSGANVLTF. Using reference TRBV5-4 and TRBJ2-6 for the parts outside the CDR3, the full variable domain is ETGVTQSPTHLIKTRGQQVTLRCSSQSGHNTVSWYQQALGQGPQFIFQYYREEENGRGNFPPRFSGLQFPNYSSELNVNALELDDSALYLCASSLAGARSGANVLTFGAGSRLTVL.

This clonotype was seen at least ten times. The rearrangement uses TRBV10-3 and TRBJ2-3, with 9 nucleotides matching TRBD2. Trimming cost V 7 bases and J 1 base; bases outside gene matches: 3. Per germline, CDR1 ENHRY and CDR2 SYGVKD. The CDR3 length is 14 residues. CDR3 residues: CAIKSSGGTDTQYF. The CDR3 DNA reads as TGTGCCATCAAATCTAGCGGGGGCACAGATACGCAGTATTTT.

CDR3 bases: TGTGCCAGCAGCCCGACAGGGGGCGGGGATCAGCCCCAGCATTTT. This sequence encodes CASSPTGGGDQPQHF. The chain employs TRBV12-3 or TRBV12-4 and TRBJ1-5, with 10 nucleotides matching TRBD1. CDR3 length equals 15 residues. V shed 6 bases and J 5 bases; nucleotides not matched to a gene: 7.

This clonotype was recorded at least ten times. The V gene is TRBV6-4, the J gene TRBJ2-2; D might be TRBD2 (6 bases). Germline CDR1 and CDR2: MRHNA and SNTAGT. This CDR3 spans 14 amino acids. Trimming stripped 0 bases from V and 6 bases from J, with 8 bases between. The chain's CDR3 is CASSDSEGPGELFF. CDR3 DNA sequence: TGTGCCAGCAGTGACTCGGAGGGACCCGGGGAGCTGTTTTTT.

This clonotype was picked up many times. V and J are TRBV11-3 and TRBJ2-2; 9 nucleotides align to TRBD1. Germline CDR1 and CDR2: SGHNT and YENEEA. V was pared by 4 bases and J by 4 bases, with 7 bases of the junction left unmatched. This CDR3 contains 16 residues. The CDR3 bases are TGTGCCAGCAGCTCCCGACCGGGACAGGGCACCGGGGAGCTGTTTTTT. This codes for CASSSRPGQGTGELFF.

This clonotype was seen repeatedly, ten times or more. The chain uses TRBV12-3 or TRBV12-4 and TRBJ1-4; a weak D match, TRBD1 (6 bases). This CDR3 comprises 14 residues. V was pared by 6 bases and J by 7 bases, with 15 bases between. In DNA, the CDR3 is TGTGCCAGCAGCCGCCCGGGGGCGGCTGAAAAACTGTTTTTT. This translates into CASSRPGAAEKLFF.

J is TRBJ2-1 and V is TRBV7-3; the D gene is possibly TRBD2 (5 bases). V was cut by 0 bases and J by 2 bases, with 11 bases left in between. CDR1 SGHTA and CDR2 FQGTGA come from the germline V gene. The CDR3 consists of 16 residues. CDR3 amino acids: CASSLTPGFPYNEQFF. DNA of the CDR3: TGTGCCAGCAGCTTAACGCCGGGGTTCCCCTACAATGAGCAGTTCTTC.

This clonotype was detected ten times or more. The chain is built from TRBV5-1 and TRBJ2-1, with D unresolved. Trimming pared 4 bases from V and 4 bases from J, leaving 9 bases between. This CDR3 has 13 residues. The germline gives CDR1 SGHRS, CDR2 YFSETQ. The CDR3 DNA sequence: TGCGCCAGCAGCCCCCCCGGTTACAATGAGCAGTTCTTC. Protein: CASSPPGYNEQFF.

This clonotype appeared a few times. The rearrangement joins TRBV11-2 to TRBJ2-1; perhaps TRBD2 as D (6 bases). CDR3 length: 13 residues. Germline-derived CDR1 and CDR2 are SGHAT and FQNNGV. Trimming removed 6 bases at V and 4 bases at J, with 10 bases between. This chain's CDR3 is CASRDGTYNEQFF. As DNA, the CDR3 is TGTGCCAGCAGGGATGGGACTTACAATGAGCAGTTCTTC.

This clonotype was seen ten or more times. The J gene is TRBJ2-6, the V gene TRBV6-4; D is perhaps TRBD1 (5 bases). The CDR3 is 14 residues long. CDR1 and CDR2 (germline): MRHNA, SNTAGT. With 4 bases removed from V and 2 bases from J, the gap between germline ends came to 6 bases. The DNA for the CDR3 is TGTGCCAGCAGTGCCAGGGCTGGGGCCAACGTCCTGACTTTC. Its translation: CASSARAGANVLTF.